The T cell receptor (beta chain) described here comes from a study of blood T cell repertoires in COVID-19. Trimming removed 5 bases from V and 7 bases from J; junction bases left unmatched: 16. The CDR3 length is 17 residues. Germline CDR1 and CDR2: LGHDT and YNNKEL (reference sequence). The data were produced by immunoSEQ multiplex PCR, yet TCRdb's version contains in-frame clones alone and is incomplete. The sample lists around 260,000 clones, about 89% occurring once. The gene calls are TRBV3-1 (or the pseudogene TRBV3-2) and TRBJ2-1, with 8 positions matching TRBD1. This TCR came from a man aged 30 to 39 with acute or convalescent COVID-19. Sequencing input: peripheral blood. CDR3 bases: TGTGCCAGCAGCGTTAAGCTGACAGGGGCTTTTCGAAATGAGCAGTTCTTC. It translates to CASSVKLTGAFRNEQFF.